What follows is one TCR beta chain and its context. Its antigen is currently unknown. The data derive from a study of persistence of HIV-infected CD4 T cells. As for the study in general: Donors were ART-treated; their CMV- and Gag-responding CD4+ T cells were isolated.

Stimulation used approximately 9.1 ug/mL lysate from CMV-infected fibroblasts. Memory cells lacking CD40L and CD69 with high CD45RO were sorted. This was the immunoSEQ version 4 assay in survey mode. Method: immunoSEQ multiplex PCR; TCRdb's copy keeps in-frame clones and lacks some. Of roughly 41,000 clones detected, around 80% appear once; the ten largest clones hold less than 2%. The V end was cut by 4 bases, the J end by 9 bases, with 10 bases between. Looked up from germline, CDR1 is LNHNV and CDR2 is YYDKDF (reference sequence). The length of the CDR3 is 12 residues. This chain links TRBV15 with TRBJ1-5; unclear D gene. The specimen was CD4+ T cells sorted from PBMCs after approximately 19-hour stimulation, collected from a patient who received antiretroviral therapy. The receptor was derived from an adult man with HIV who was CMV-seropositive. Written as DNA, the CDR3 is TGTGCCACCAGCACGGTTAAAGGGCCCCAGCATTTT. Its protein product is CATSTVKGPQHF.